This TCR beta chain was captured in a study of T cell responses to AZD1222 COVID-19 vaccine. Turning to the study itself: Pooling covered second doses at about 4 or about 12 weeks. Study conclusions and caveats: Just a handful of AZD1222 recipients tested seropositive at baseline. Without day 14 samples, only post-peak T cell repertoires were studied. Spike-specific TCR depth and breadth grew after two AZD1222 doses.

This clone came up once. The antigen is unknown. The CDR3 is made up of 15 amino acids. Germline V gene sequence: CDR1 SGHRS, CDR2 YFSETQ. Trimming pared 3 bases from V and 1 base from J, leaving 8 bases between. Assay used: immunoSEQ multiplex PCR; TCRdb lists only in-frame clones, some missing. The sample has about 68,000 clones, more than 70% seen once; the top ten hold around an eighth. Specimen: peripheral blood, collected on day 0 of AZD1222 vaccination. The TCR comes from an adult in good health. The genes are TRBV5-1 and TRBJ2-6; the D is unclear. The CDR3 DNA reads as TGCGCCAGCAGCTCAGCCAGTTCTGGGGCCAACGTCCTGACTTTC. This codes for CASSSASSGANVLTF. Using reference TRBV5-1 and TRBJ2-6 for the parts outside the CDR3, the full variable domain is KAGVTQTPRYLIKTRGQQVTLSCSPISGHRSVSWYQQTPGQGLQFLFEYFSETQRNKGNFPGRFSGRQFSNSRSEMNVSTLELGDSALYLCASSSASSGANVLTFGAGSRLTVL.